Below are 22 T cell receptor beta chains sequenced from a single sample in a study of T cells in tuberculosis. Generated by immunoSEQ multiplex PCR, the TCRdb table keeps only in-frame clones and is missing some. This sample yields 25,000 to 35,000 clones, of which around 90% are seen a single time; 6.5% to 7% belongs to the top ten. Time point given: new active TB diagnosis, blood taken before or within 7 days of starting treatment. Sequenced here: PBMCs, sampled at tuberculosis diagnosis. Source of these receptors: an adult with tuberculosis.

The chain carries TRBV19 and TRBJ1-5, with D uncertain. Germline V gene lookup returns CDR1 LNHDA and CDR2 SQIVND (reference sequence). Deletions cut 3 bases from V and 6 bases from J, with 15 bases between. This CDR3 comprises 15 residues. CDR3 bases: TGTGCCAGTAGTATTAAGAATCTGTACGGTCAGCCCCAGCATTTT. Protein: CASSIKNLYGQPQHF.

This clone occurred a few times. The chain carries TRBV30 and TRBJ1-5; no clear D gene. Germline CDR1 reads GTSNPN; CDR2 reads SVGIG (reference sequence). V gave up 0 bases and J gave up 6 bases, with 9 bases separating them. CDR3 length equals 13 residues. CDR3 sequence: CAWSVGGTQPQHF. As DNA, the CDR3 is TGTGCCTGGAGTGTTGGAGGCACTCAGCCCCAGCATTTT.

The J gene is TRBJ1-4, the V gene TRBV4-1, with D possibly being TRBD1 (5 bases). Trimming cost V 5 bases and J 0 bases, with 16 bases left between them. The length of the CDR3 is 17 residues. Germline V gene sequence: CDR1 MGHRA, CDR2 YSYEKL. The CDR3 DNA is TGCGCCAGCAGCGCGCAATCACAGGTAGCAACTAATGAAAAACTGTTTTTT. This gives the protein CASSAQSQVATNEKLFF.

The chain has TRBV5-1 and TRBJ2-1; 10 bases align to TRBD2. The CDR3 loop spans 14 amino acids. The germline V gene has CDR1 SGHRS and CDR2 YFSETQ. V shed 3 bases, J shed 6 bases, and the junction held 3 bases outside the gene matches. CDR3 residues: CASSSRTSGNEQFF. The CDR3, as DNA: TGCGCCAGCAGCTCCCGGACTAGCGGCAATGAGCAGTTCTTC.

The chain carries TRBV6-5 and TRBJ1-1; D is perhaps TRBD1 (5 bases). This CDR3 is 14 amino acids long. The V gene's germline CDR1 is MNHEY and CDR2 SVGAGI. V gave up 7 bases and J gave up 7 bases, with 19 bases separating them. CDR3 DNA sequence: TGTGCCAGCACCCAGGTAGCAGGGCCGTTTGAAGCTTTCTTT. This translates into CASTQVAGPFEAFF.

The chain has TRBV18 and TRBJ1-3, with 9 bases lining up with TRBD1. J gave up 2 bases and V 3 bases, and 2 bases lay outside the gene matches. Germline-derived CDR1 and CDR2 are KGHSH and LQKENI. This CDR3 spans 15 amino acids. CDR3 region: CASSPWDRAGNTIYF. The CDR3 nucleotides are TGTGCCAGCTCACCCTGGGACAGGGCTGGAAACACCATATATTTT.

The chain recombines TRBV7-2 with TRBJ1-5, with D perhaps TRBD1 (6 bases). Germline assignment: CDR1 SGHTA and CDR2 FQGNSA. This CDR3 has 15 residues. V shed 5 bases and J shed 2 bases, with 13 bases lying between them. The CDR3 sequence: CASSPHRAGNQPQHF. The CDR3 bases are TGTGCCAGCAGCCCCCACAGGGCGGGCAATCAGCCCCAGCATTTT.

The chain combines TRBV7-6 with TRBJ1-1; TRBD1 aligns across 10 bases. This CDR3 region has 16 residues. V was clipped by 5 bases and J by 5 bases; unmatched bases: 11. CDR1 is SGHVS and CDR2 is FNYEAQ in the germline V gene. The CDR3 sequence is CASSALGTGVGTEAFF. CDR3 in DNA: TGTGCCAGCAGCGCCCTGGGGACAGGGGTTGGGACTGAAGCTTTCTTT.

The chain combines TRBV6-1 with TRBJ2-2; TRBD1 matches 7 bases. The CDR3 length is 13 residues. Germline CDR1 MNHNS, CDR2 SASEGT. The V segment lost 7 bases and the J segment 3 bases; nucleotides outside the gene matches: 2. CDR3 bases: TGTGCCAGCACCGGACAGGACACCGGGGAGCTGTTTTTT. Encoded protein: CASTGQDTGELFF.

The V gene is TRBV5-1, the J gene TRBJ2-3; 7 bases align to TRBD1. The CDR3 spans 17 residues. J lost 2 bases, V lost 1 base, and 10 bases had no gene match. Germline lookup yields CDR1 SGHRS and CDR2 YFSETQ. DNA of the CDR3: TGCGCCAGCAGCTTGTTGGGGACAGCGAGTCCCACAGATACGCAGTATTTT. Protein sequence: CASSLLGTASPTDTQYF.

The chain links TRBV6-1 to TRBJ2-7; perhaps TRBD1 as D (5 bases). Germline V gene sequence: CDR1 MNHNS, CDR2 SASEGT. The ends were cut back, 2 bases at V and 2 bases at J, with 10 bases in the middle. The CDR3 covers 14 residues. The DNA of the CDR3 is TGTGCCAGCAGTGAAAGGGCAGGGACCTACGAGCAGTACTTC. Amino acids: CASSERAGTYEQYF.

This sequence joins TRBV28 and TRBJ2-4; 7 bases fit TRBD1. Unmatched junction bases numbered 19, after V lost 5 bases and J lost 6 bases. This CDR3 has 18 residues. Germline V gene sequence: CDR1 MDHEN, CDR2 SYDVKM. CDR3 sequence (DNA): TGTGCCAGCAGTATCGGGACAGCCGTGAATCCCAAACTAAACATTCAGTACTTC. It codes for CASSIGTAVNPKLNIQYF.

The chain combines TRBV28 with TRBJ2-7, with D maybe TRBD2 (6 bases). The CDR3 length is 13 residues. The germline gives CDR1 MDHEN, CDR2 SYDVKM. The germline V and J ends were trimmed by 3 bases and 7 bases, with 13 bases remaining between them. CDR3 sequence: CASSLAGRMEQYF. CDR3 coding DNA: TGTGCCAGCAGTTTGGCGGGGCGAATGGAGCAGTACTTC. Using reference TRBV28 and TRBJ2-7 for the parts outside the CDR3, the full variable domain is DVKVTQSSRYLVKRTGEKVFLECVQDMDHENMFWYRQDPGLGLRLIYFSYDVKMKEKGDIPEGYSVSREKKERFSLILESASTNQTSMYLCASSLAGRMEQYFGPGTRLTVT.

The table lists this clone with a count of one. This chain links TRBV2 with TRBJ1-1; TRBD1 matches 7 bases. The junction had 13 bases not matched to a gene; V was cut back by 11 bases and J by 7 bases. CDR3 length equals 13 residues. CDR1 and CDR2 (germline): SNHLY, FYNNEI. The CDR3 DNA sequence: TGTGCCGGTACGAAACAGGGGATCATTGAAGCTTTCTTT. The encoded protein is CAGTKQGIIEAFF.

The genes are TRBV4-3 and TRBJ2-7, with TRBD2 identical over 7 bases. The germline V gene has CDR1 LGHNA and CDR2 YSLEER. CDR3 length: 13 amino acids. J gave up 4 bases and V 8 bases, and 8 bases lay outside the gene matches. The CDR3 region has the DNA TGCGCCAGCGGGCCCATGCGGGGGTACGAGCAGTACTTC. It translates to CASGPMRGYEQYF.

The CDR3 loop is CASSLLAYEQYF. The CDR3, as DNA: TGTGCCAGCAGCTTACTAGCCTACGAGCAGTACTTC. The chain carries TRBV7-2 and TRBJ2-7; no clear D. The V and J ends lost 2 bases and 2 bases respectively, with 4 bases between them. The CDR3 is 12 residues long. The germline gives CDR1 SGHTA, CDR2 FQGNSA. The full variable domain, its missing parts supplied by reference TRBV7-2 and TRBJ2-7, is GAGVSQSPSNKVTEKGKDVELRCDPISGHTALYWYRQSLGQGLEFLIYFQGNSAPDKSGLPSDRFSAERTGGSVSTLTIQRTQQEDSAVYLCASSLLAYEQYFGPGTRLTVT.

The chain employs TRBV30 and TRBJ1-1; D may be TRBD1 (5 bases). V was cut by 0 bases and J by 7 bases, with 12 bases left in between. Germline-derived CDR1 and CDR2 are GTSNPN and SVGIG (reference sequence). The CDR3 runs 13 residues. This CDR3 is CAWSVPGYVEAFF. The CDR3 DNA sequence: TGTGCCTGGAGTGTCCCAGGGTATGTTGAAGCTTTCTTT. The whole variable domain, remainder taken from reference TRBV30 and TRBJ1-1, is SQTIHQWPATLVQPVGSPLSLECTVEGTSNPNLYWYRQAAGRGLQLLFYSVGIGQISSEVPQNLSASRPQDRQFILSSKKLLLSDSGFYLCAWSVPGYVEAFFGQGTRLTVV.

This clone was seen a handful of times. The rearrangement links TRBV19 to TRBJ1-5, with 9 bases aligning to TRBD1. V shed 8 bases, J shed 0 bases, and the junction held 11 bases outside the gene matches. There are 17 residues in the CDR3. The germline gives CDR1 LNHDA, CDR2 SQIVND (reference sequence). CDR3 nucleotides: TGTGCCAGTGAGGACAGGGGACCTTATTATAGCAATCAGCCCCAGCATTTT. Protein: CASEDRGPYYSNQPQHF.

The J gene is TRBJ1-1, the V gene TRBV25-1; D may be TRBD1 (6 bases). The CDR3 length is 16 residues. The V end was cut by 0 bases, the J end by 3 bases, with 14 bases between. The V gene's germline CDR1 is MGHDK and CDR2 SYGVNS. The CDR3 here is CASSEYRGSGYTEAFF. Here the CDR3 DNA reads TGTGCCAGCAGTGAATATAGGGGGTCCGGGTACACTGAAGCTTTCTTT.

This sequence joins TRBV7-9 and TRBJ2-7; 11 bases map to TRBD2. This CDR3 contains 15 residues. V gave up 4 bases and J gave up 2 bases; unmatched junction bases: 4. The germline V gene encodes CDR1 SEHNR and CDR2 FQNEAQ (reference sequence). The CDR3 DNA is TGTGCCAGCAGCTATGGGACTAGCGGAACCTACGAGCAGTACTTC. Amino acids: CASSYGTSGTYEQYF.

CDR3 residues: CASSRGIGWNSPLHF. The CDR3 nucleotides are TGTGCCAGCAGCAGAGGAATCGGGTGGAATTCACCCCTCCACTTT. The J gene is TRBJ1-6, the V gene TRBV9; no definite D call. The CDR3 is made up of 15 amino acids. The V gene's germline CDR1 is SGDLS and CDR2 YYNGEE. The V gene lost 4 bases and the J gene lost 7 bases, with 15 bases spanning the gap.

V and J are TRBV5-8 and TRBJ2-7; 9 nucleotides align to TRBD1. Trimming cost V 6 bases and J 5 bases; bases outside gene matches: 12. Germline loops: CDR1 SGHTS, CDR2 YDEGEE. The CDR3 extends over 15 amino acids. CDR3 sequence reads: CASTLLGTGTDEQYF. Here the CDR3 DNA reads TGTGCCAGCACCCTACTAGGGACAGGGACCGACGAGCAGTACTTC.